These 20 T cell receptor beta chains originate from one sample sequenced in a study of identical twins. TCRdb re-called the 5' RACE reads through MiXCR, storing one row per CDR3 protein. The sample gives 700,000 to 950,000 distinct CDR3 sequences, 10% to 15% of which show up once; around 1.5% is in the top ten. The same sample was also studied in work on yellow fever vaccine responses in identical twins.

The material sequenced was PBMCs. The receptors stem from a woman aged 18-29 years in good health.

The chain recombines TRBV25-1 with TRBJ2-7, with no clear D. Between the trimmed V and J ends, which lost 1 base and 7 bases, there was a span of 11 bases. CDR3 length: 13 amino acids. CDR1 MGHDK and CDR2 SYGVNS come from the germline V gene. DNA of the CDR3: TGTGCCAGCAGTGAATCGGGTCTGAGGGAGCAGTACTTC. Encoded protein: CASSESGLREQYF.

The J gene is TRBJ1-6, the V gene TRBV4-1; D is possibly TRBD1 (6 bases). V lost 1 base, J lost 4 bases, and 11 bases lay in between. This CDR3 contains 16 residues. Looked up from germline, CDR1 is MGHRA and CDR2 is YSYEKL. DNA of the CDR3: TGCGCCAGCAGCCAAGCCCGGACAGATTATAATTCACCCCTCCACTTT. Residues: CASSQARTDYNSPLHF.

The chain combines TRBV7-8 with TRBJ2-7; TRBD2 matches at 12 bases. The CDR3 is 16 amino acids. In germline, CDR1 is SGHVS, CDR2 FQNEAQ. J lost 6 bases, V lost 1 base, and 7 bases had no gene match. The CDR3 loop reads CASSLEASGGAAEQYV. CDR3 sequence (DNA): TGTGCCAGCAGCTTAGAGGCTAGCGGGGGGGCCGCCGAGCAGTACGTC.

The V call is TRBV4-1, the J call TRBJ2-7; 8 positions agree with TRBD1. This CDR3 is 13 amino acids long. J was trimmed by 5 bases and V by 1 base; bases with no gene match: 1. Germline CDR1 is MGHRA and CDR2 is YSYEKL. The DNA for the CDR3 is TGCGCCAGCAGCCAAGGGACAGGGAACGAGCAGTACTTC. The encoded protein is CASSQGTGNEQYF.

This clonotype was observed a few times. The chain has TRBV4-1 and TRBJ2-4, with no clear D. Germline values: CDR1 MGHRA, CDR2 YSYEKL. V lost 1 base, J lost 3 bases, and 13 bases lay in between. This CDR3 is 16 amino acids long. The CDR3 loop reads CASSQVWVRGKNIQYF. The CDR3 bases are TGCGCCAGCAGCCAAGTCTGGGTTAGAGGCAAAAACATTCAGTACTTC.

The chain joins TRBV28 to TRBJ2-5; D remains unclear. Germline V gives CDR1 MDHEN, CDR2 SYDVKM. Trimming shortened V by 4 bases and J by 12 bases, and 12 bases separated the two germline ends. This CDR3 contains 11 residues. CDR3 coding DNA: TGTGCCAGCAGTTCGGGCCCTCGGGAGTACTTC. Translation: CASSSGPREYF.

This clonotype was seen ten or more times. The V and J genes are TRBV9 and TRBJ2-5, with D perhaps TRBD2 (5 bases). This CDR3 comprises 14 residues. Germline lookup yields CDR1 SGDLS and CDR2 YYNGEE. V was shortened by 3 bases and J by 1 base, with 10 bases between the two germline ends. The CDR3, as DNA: TGTGCCAGCAGCGCCGGGATCACCCAAGAGACCCAGTACTTC. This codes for CASSAGITQETQYF.

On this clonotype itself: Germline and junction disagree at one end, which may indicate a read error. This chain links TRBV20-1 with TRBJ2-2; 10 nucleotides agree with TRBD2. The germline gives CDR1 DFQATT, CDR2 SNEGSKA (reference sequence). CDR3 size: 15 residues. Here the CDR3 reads CSARGLAANTGELFF. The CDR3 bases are TGCAGTGCCAGAGGACTAGCGGCGAACACCGGGGAGCTGTTTTTT.

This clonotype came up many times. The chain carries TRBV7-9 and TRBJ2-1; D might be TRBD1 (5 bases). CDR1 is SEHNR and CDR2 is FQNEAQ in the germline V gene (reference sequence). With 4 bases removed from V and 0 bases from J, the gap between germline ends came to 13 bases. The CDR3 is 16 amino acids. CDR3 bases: TGTGCCAGCAGCTCCGCTCAGGGTAGCTCCTACAATGAGCAGTTCTTC. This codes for CASSSAQGSSYNEQFF.

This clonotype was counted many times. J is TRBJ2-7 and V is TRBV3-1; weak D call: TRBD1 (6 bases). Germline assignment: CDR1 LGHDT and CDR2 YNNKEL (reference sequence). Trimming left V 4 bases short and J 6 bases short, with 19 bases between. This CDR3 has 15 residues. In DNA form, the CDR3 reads TGTGCCAGCAGCCCAGCCGGGACAAACTTAGGCGAGCAGTACTTC. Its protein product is CASSPAGTNLGEQYF.

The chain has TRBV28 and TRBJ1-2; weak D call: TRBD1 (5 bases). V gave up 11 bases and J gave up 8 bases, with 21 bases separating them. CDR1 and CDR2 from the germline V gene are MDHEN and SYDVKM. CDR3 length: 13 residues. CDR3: CAGLSGTSGGYTF. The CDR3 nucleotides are TGTGCCGGCCTTTCCGGGACGTCGGGCGGCTACACCTTC.

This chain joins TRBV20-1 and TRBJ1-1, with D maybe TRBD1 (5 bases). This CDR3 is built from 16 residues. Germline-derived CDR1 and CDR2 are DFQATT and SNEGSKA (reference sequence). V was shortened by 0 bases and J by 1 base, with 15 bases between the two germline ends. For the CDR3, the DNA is TGCAGTGCTAGAGATGGGAGCCAGGGAAAGAACACTGAAGCTTTCTTT. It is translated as CSARDGSQGKNTEAFF.

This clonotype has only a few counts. CDR3: CASSTTGEGNSPLHF. The DNA of the CDR3 is TGTGCCAGCAGCACGACAGGGGAAGGTAATTCACCCCTCCACTTT. The chain has TRBV6-1 and TRBJ1-6; the match to TRBD1 covers 8 bases. The CDR3 is 15 residues long. Trimming took 6 bases from V and 6 from J; bases not matched to a gene: 7. Germline lookup yields CDR1 MNHNS and CDR2 SASEGT.

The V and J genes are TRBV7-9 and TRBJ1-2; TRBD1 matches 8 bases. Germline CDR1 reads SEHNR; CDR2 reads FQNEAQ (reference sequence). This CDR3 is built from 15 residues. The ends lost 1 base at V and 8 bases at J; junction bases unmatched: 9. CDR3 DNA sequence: TGTGCCAGCAGCTTAGGCGGTCAGGGGGCGCACGGCTACACCTTC. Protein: CASSLGGQGAHGYTF.

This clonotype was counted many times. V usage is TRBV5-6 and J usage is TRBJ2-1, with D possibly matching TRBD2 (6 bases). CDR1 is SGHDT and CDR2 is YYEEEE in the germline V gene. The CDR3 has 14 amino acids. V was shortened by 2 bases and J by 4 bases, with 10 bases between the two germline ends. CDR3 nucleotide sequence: TGTGCCAGCAGCTTTCTTGCGGGGTACAATGAGCAGTTCTTC. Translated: CASSFLAGYNEQFF.

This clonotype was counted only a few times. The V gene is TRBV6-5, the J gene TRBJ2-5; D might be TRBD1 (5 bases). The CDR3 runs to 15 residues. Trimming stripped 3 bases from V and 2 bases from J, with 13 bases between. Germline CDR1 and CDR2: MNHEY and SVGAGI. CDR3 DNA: TGTGCCAGCAGTTATCCGACAGAGTCGCAAGAGACCCAGTACTTC. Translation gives CASSYPTESQETQYF.

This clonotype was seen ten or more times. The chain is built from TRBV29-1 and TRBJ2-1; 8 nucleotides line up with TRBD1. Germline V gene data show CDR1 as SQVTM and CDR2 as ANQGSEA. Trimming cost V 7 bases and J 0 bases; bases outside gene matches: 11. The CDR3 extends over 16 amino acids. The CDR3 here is CSASQTTGGSYNEQFF. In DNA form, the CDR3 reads TGCAGCGCCTCCCAAACTACAGGGGGCTCCTACAATGAGCAGTTCTTC.

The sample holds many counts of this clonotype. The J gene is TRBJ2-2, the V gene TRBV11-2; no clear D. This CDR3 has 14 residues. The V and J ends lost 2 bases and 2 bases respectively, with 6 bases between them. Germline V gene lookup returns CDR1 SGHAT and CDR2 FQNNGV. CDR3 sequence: CASSLNRNTGELFF. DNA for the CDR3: TGTGCCAGCAGCTTAAACCGAAACACCGGGGAGCTGTTTTTT.

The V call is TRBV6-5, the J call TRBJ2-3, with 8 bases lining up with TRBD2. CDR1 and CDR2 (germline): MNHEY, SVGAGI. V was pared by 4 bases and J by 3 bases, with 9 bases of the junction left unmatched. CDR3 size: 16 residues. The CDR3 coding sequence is TGTGCCAGCAGTTCTCCGAGCGGGGGTCGTACAGATACGCAGTATTTT. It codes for CASSSPSGGRTDTQYF.

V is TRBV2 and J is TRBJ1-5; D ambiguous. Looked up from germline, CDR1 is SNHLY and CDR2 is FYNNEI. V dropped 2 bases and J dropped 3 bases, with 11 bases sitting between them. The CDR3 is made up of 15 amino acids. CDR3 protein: CASSERLEVNQPQHF. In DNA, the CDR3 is TGTGCCAGCAGTGAACGTTTAGAGGTCAATCAGCCCCAGCATTTT.